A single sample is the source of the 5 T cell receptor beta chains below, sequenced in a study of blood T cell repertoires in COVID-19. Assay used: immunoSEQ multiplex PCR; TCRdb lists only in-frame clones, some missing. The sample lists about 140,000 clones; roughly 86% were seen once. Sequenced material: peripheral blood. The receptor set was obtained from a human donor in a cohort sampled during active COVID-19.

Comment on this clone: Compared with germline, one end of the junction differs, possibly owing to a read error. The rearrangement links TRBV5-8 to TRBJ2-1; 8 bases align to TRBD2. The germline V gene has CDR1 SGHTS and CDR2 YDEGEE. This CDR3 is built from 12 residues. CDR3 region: CASSTRVAGKVF. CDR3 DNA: TGTGCCAGCAGCACCCGAGTAGCGGGGAAGGTCTTC.

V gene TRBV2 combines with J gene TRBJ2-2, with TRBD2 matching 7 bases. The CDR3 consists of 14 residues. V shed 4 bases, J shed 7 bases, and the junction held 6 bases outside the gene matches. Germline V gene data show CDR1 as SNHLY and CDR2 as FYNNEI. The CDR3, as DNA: TGTGCCAGCAGTGCCGGACTAGGGGTCGGGGAGCTGTTTTTT. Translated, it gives CASSAGLGVGELFF. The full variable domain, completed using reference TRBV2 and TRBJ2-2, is EPEVTQTPSHQVTQMGQEVILRCVPISNHLYFYWYRQILGQKVEFLVSFYNNEISEKSEIFDDQFSVERPDGSNFTLKIRSTKLEDSAMYFCASSAGLGVGELFFGEGSRLTVL.

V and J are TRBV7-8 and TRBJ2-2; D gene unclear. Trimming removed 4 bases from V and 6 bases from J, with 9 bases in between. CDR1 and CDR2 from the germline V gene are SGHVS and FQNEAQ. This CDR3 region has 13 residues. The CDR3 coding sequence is TGTGCCAGCAGCTCCAGGATTCCCGGGGAGCTGTTTTTT. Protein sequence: CASSSRIPGELFF.

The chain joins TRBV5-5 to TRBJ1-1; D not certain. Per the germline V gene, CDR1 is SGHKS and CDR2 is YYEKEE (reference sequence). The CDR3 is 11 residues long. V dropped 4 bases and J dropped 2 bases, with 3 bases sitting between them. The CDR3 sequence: CASSLNTEAFF. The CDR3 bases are TGTGCCAGCAGCCTTAACACTGAAGCTTTCTTT.

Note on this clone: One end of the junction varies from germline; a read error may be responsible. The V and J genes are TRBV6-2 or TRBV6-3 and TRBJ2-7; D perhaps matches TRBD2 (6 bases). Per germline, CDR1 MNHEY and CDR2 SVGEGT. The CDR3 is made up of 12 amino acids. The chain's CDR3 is CASSYLRDGPDF. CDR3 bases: TGTGCCAGCAGTTACTTGCGGGATGGCCCGGACTTC.